The present T cell receptor (beta chain) was sequenced within a study of neurological immune-mediated disorders. Study-level points and caveats: One related-CDR3 cluster, found by phylogenetic grouping, held repertoires of 18 of 34 multiple sclerosis patients and is a possible signature.

The sorted-subset TCR libraries were prepared using 1 million CD4+ or CD8+ T cells as the starting material. CDR3 length: 12 residues. MiXCR, run by TCRdb on the 5' RACE reads, gives a single entry per CDR3 protein. The sample lists approximately 50,000 distinct CDR3 sequences, approximately 5.8% occurring once. Concerning this clonotype itself: What it recognizes is unknown. This may be a read error: a much more frequent sequence differs by one nucleotide.

This chain joins TRBV12-3 or TRBV12-4 and TRBJ1-1; possibly TRBD1 for D (5 bases). Sequencing was carried out using CD4+ T cells from blood. This TCR derives from a woman under 30 with multiple sclerosis. The CDR3 is CVSSRGQGEAFF. CDR3 coding DNA: TGTGTCAGCAGCCGGGGCCAGGGTGAAGCTTTCTTT.